The 26 T cell receptor beta chains in this list originate from one sample, sequenced in a study of T cell responses to AZD1222 COVID-19 vaccine. Only in-frame clones appear in the TCRdb table, and some are missing; sequencing was by immunoSEQ multiplex PCR. The repertoire holds about 130,000 clones, roughly 88% seen once, with less than 9.5% in the top ten. The starting material was peripheral blood, obtained on day 0 of AZD1222 vaccination. The receptors originated from an adult in good health.

The chain links TRBV15 to TRBJ1-1, with 9 bases identical to TRBD1. Per germline, CDR1 LNHNV and CDR2 YYDKDF (reference sequence). This CDR3 has 15 amino acids. Unmatched junction bases numbered 3, after V lost 0 bases and J lost 4 bases. The CDR3 spells CATSRDTGGFTEAFF. DNA for the CDR3: TGTGCCACCAGCAGAGATACAGGGGGCTTCACTGAAGCTTTCTTT.

CDR3 sequence reads: CASSLAGAPGYTF. The DNA for the CDR3 is TGCGCCAGCAGCTTGGCCGGGGCTCCTGGCTACACCTTC. This chain uses TRBV5-1 with TRBJ1-2, with a tentative D call TRBD1 (5 bases). V was clipped by 0 bases and J by 7 bases, with 10 bases between them. Per germline, CDR1 SGHRS and CDR2 YFSETQ. The CDR3 runs to 13 residues.

The chain links TRBV3-1 (or the pseudogene TRBV3-2) to TRBJ1-2, with unresolved D. With 1 base removed from V and 1 base from J, the gap between germline ends came to 7 bases. The CDR3 is 14 amino acids. The germline CDR1 and CDR2 sequences are LGHDT and YNNKEL (reference sequence). CDR3 protein: CASSQVTVNYGYTF. Written as DNA, the CDR3 is TGTGCCAGCAGCCAAGTCACAGTTAACTATGGCTACACCTTC.

This clone was picked up a small number of times. V and J are TRBV5-5 and TRBJ1-1; 10 bases are shared with TRBD1. The trim removed 3 bases at V and 5 bases at J, leaving 4 bases unmatched. CDR1 is SGHKS and CDR2 is YYEKEE in the germline V gene (reference sequence). CDR3 length equals 14 residues. CDR3 sequence reads: CASSWTGGSTEAFF. The CDR3 region has the DNA TGTGCCAGCAGCTGGACAGGGGGGTCAACTGAAGCTTTCTTT. Full variable domain (missing parts from reference TRBV5-5 and TRBJ1-1): DAGVTQSPTHLIKTRGQQVTLRCSPISGHKSVSWYQQVLGQGPQFIFQYYEKEERGRGNFPDRFSARQFPNYSSELNVNALLLGDSALYLCASSWTGGSTEAFFGQGTRLTVV.

The chain couples TRBV30 to TRBJ1-6, with 7 bases that match TRBD1. J lost 6 bases, V lost 5 bases, and 10 bases had no gene match. The germline V gene has CDR1 GTSNPN and CDR2 SVGIG (reference sequence). This CDR3 has 15 amino acids. Here the CDR3 DNA reads TGTGCCTGGGGCATCCTAGGGACAGCTAATTCACCCCTCCACTTT. This translates into CAWGILGTANSPLHF.

The chain employs TRBV3-1 (or the pseudogene TRBV3-2) and TRBJ2-1; D gene ambiguous. The CDR3 spans 14 residues. Germline lookup yields CDR1 LGHDT and CDR2 YNNKEL (reference sequence). The ends were cut back, 5 bases at V and 3 bases at J, with 11 bases in the middle. The CDR3 spells CASSASLVYNEQFF. CDR3 nucleotide sequence: TGTGCCAGCAGCGCCAGCCTTGTCTACAATGAGCAGTTCTTC.

The table lists this clone with a count of one. The chain joins TRBV7-9 to TRBJ2-1, with 8 positions matching TRBD2. V lost 4 bases and J lost 3; bases outside the gene matches: 5. Germline V gene lookup returns CDR1 SEHNR and CDR2 FQNEAQ (reference sequence). This CDR3 has 15 residues. This CDR3 reads CASSSQLADYNEQFF. CDR3 bases: TGTGCCAGCAGCTCACAACTAGCGGACTACAATGAGCAGTTCTTC.

This clone was recorded a few times. This chain links TRBV6-1 with TRBJ1-1; the D gene is possibly TRBD1 (5 bases). The CDR3 covers 15 residues. The V and J ends lost 0 bases and 6 bases respectively, with 14 bases between them. In germline, CDR1 is MNHNS, CDR2 SASEGT. Here the CDR3 reads CASSEAPTGGAEAFF. In DNA, the CDR3 is TGTGCCAGCAGTGAAGCGCCTACAGGAGGGGCTGAAGCTTTCTTT.

This chain links TRBV12-3 or TRBV12-4 with TRBJ1-2; no clear D gene. V was shortened by 1 base and J by 8 bases, with 8 bases between the two germline ends. The CDR3 runs 12 residues. CDR3 sequence reads: CASSLEMRGYTF. In nucleotides, the CDR3 is TGTGCCAGCAGTTTAGAGATGCGGGGCTACACCTTC.

The V and J genes are TRBV11-2 and TRBJ2-1; D is perhaps TRBD1 or TRBD2 (5 bases each). Germline V gene lookup returns CDR1 SGHAT and CDR2 FQNNGV. V lost 0 bases to trimming and J lost 5 bases, with 5 bases between them. This CDR3 has 13 residues. CDR3 amino acids: CASSLEGDNEQFF. DNA for the CDR3: TGTGCCAGCAGCTTAGAGGGGGACAATGAGCAGTTCTTC.

The chain joins TRBV27 to TRBJ1-1; no clear D gene. CDR1 MNHEY and CDR2 SMNVEV come from the germline V gene (reference sequence). V was shortened by 2 bases and J by 7 bases, with 11 bases between the two germline ends. The CDR3 is 13 residues long. The CDR3 sequence: CASSLGRYGEAFF. The CDR3, as DNA: TGTGCCAGCAGTTTAGGGCGGTACGGTGAAGCTTTCTTT.

In this sample, this clone turned up once. This rearrangement joins TRBV11-3 to TRBJ2-7; 9 positions agree with TRBD1. Per germline, CDR1 SGHNT and CDR2 YENEEA. The CDR3 totals 15 residues. With V trimmed by 4 bases and J by 3 bases, 7 bases remained unmatched. CDR3 amino acids: CASSWGQGGIYEQYF. DNA for the CDR3: TGTGCCAGCAGCTGGGGACAGGGAGGAATCTACGAGCAGTACTTC. The full variable domain, in which reference TRBV11-3 and TRBJ2-7 provide the parts outside the CDR3, is EAGVVQSPRYKIIEKKQPVAFWCNPISGHNTLYWYLQNLGQGPELLIRYENEEAVDDSQLPKDRFSAERLKGVDSTLKIQPAELGDSAVYLCASSWGQGGIYEQYFGPGTRLTVT.

This clone appeared once. The rearrangement links TRBV6-5 to TRBJ2-7; TRBD1 agrees at 7 bases. Germline assignment: CDR1 MNHEY and CDR2 SVGAGI. The V and J ends lost 6 bases and 3 bases, in that order; junction bases with no gene match: 5. The CDR3 is 13 residues long. The CDR3 loop is CASRRDSNYEQYF. The CDR3 bases are TGTGCCAGCAGGAGGGACAGCAACTACGAGCAGTACTTC.

The chain carries TRBV3-1 (or the pseudogene TRBV3-2) and TRBJ1-3; D ambiguous. V was pared by 0 bases and J by 0 bases, with 9 bases between. The V gene's germline CDR1 is LGHDT and CDR2 YNNKEL (reference sequence). The CDR3 totals 16 residues. The CDR3 DNA reads TGTGCCAGCAGCCAAGATAGGGCGAGCTCTGGAAACACCATATATTTT. Protein product: CASSQDRASSGNTIYF.

The rearrangement joins TRBV15 to TRBJ1-6; D is uncertain. Germline CDR1 reads LNHNV; CDR2 reads YYDKDF (reference sequence). Trimming left V 4 bases short and J 9 bases short, with 16 bases between. The CDR3 contains 15 residues. The CDR3 DNA reads as TGTGCCACCAGCACGCCCAGTTTCATTGGTTCACCCCTCCACTTT. Its protein is CATSTPSFIGSPLHF.

V gene TRBV7-2 combines with J gene TRBJ2-1, with 8 positions matching TRBD1. J lost 0 bases, V lost 4 bases, and 5 bases had no gene match. Germline V CDR1 and CDR2: SGHTA, FQGNSA. The CDR3 sequence is 16 residues long. The CDR3 here is CASSYAGGGSYNEQFF. The CDR3 DNA is TGTGCCAGCAGCTATGCAGGGGGCGGCTCCTACAATGAGCAGTTCTTC.

CDR3 residues: CASSLGGSGELFF. The CDR3 coding sequence is TGTGCCAGCAGCCTGGGAGGGTCCGGGGAGCTGTTTTTT. V gene TRBV5-8 combines with J gene TRBJ2-2; 7 bases are shared with TRBD2. In germline, CDR1 is SGHTS, CDR2 YDEGEE. The CDR3 is 13 residues long. V lost 4 bases, J lost 6 bases, and 3 bases stayed unmatched.

This clone was counted a single time. V and J are TRBV4-2 and TRBJ1-1, with D perhaps TRBD1 (5 bases). Germline loops: CDR1 LGHNA, CDR2 YNFKEQ. V lost 0 bases to trimming and J lost 1 base, with 9 bases between them. The CDR3 has 15 amino acids. This CDR3 reads CASSQDWGRNTEAFF. The DNA for the CDR3 is TGTGCCAGCAGCCAAGACTGGGGCAGGAACACTGAAGCTTTCTTT.

The chain combines TRBV10-3 with TRBJ2-2, with 8 bases aligning to TRBD1. Germline lookup yields CDR1 ENHRY and CDR2 SYGVKD. The junction had 7 bases not matched to a gene; V was cut back by 0 bases and J by 7 bases. The length of the CDR3 is 16 residues. The DNA for the CDR3 is TGTGCCATCAGTGAGTCATCGGCAGGGGGCGTCGGGGAGCTGTTTTTT. This gives the protein CAISESSAGGVGELFF.

V gene TRBV29-1 combines with J gene TRBJ1-2; perhaps TRBD1 as D (6 bases). The CDR3 has 11 residues. Germline values: CDR1 SQVTM, CDR2 ANQGSEA. The CDR3 nucleotides read TGCACCTACAGGGATAACTATGGCTACACCTTC. This sequence encodes CTYRDNYGYTF.

This clone was picked up a small number of times. The J gene is TRBJ2-3, the V gene TRBV7-9; D possibly uses TRBD1 or TRBD2 (6 bases each). The CDR3 is made up of 14 amino acids. Between the trimmed V and J ends, which lost 2 bases and 2 bases, there was a span of 8 bases. Germline V CDR1 and CDR2: SEHNR, FQNEAQ (reference sequence). CDR3 residues: CASSLRGPTDTQYF. CDR3 bases: TGTGCCAGCAGCTTACGGGGGCCCACAGATACGCAGTATTTT.

The chain is built from TRBV29-1 and TRBJ1-5, with D possibly TRBD1 on 5 matching bases. This CDR3 has 13 amino acids. The V gene's germline CDR1 is SQVTM and CDR2 ANQGSEA. V lost 5 bases and J lost 4, with 12 bases in between. The CDR3 DNA reads TGCAGCGTTATGGGGACGGCAAATCAGCCCCAGCATTTT. It codes for CSVMGTANQPQHF.

J is TRBJ2-7 and V is TRBV5-4; 7 nucleotides align to TRBD2. CDR3 size: 15 residues. The trim removed 3 bases at V and 5 bases at J, leaving 11 bases unmatched. Germline CDR1 is SGHNT and CDR2 is YYREEE (reference sequence). For the CDR3, the DNA is TGTGCCAGCAGCTCCCCTAGCGGACGAGGGAACGAGCAGTACTTC. Residues: CASSSPSGRGNEQYF.

CDR3 protein: CASSLRDTDTQYF. Here the CDR3 DNA reads TGTGCCAGCAGCTTACGGGACACAGATACGCAGTATTTT. The rearrangement joins TRBV11-3 to TRBJ2-3, with D possibly matching TRBD2 (5 bases). Germline CDR1 reads SGHNT; CDR2 reads YENEEA. The V end was cut by 2 bases, the J end by 2 bases, with 5 bases between. The CDR3 has 13 residues.

This chain joins TRBV28 and TRBJ2-2; D is tentatively TRBD1 or TRBD2 (5 bases each). This CDR3 spans 15 amino acids. Germline V CDR1 and CDR2: MDHEN, SYDVKM. V was shortened by 4 bases and J by 5 bases, with 14 bases between the two germline ends. The CDR3, as DNA: TGTGCCAGCAGTTCCGGGGCCCAGAGGACCGGGGAGCTGTTTTTT. Translating gives CASSSGAQRTGELFF.

The rearrangement joins TRBV4-1 to TRBJ1-6; D is possibly TRBD1 (5 bases). Germline V gene data show CDR1 as MGHRA and CDR2 as YSYEKL. The CDR3 is made up of 18 amino acids. V gave up 3 bases and J gave up 4 bases, with 19 bases separating them. The CDR3 spells CASSQILSGTVYNSPLHF. The CDR3 nucleotides are TGCGCCAGCAGCCAGATATTATCCGGGACGGTATATAATTCACCCCTCCACTTT.